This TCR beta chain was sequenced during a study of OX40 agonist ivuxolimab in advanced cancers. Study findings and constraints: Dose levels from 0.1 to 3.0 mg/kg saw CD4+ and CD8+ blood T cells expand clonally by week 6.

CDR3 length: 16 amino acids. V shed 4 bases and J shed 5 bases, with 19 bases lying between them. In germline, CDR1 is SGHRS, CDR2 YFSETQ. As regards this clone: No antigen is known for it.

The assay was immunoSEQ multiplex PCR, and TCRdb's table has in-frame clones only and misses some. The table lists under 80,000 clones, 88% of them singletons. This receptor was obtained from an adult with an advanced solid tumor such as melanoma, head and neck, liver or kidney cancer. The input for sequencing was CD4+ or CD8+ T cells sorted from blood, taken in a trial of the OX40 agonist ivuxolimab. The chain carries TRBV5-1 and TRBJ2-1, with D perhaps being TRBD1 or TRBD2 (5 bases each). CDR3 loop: CASSPGTQAVHNEQFF. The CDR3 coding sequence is TGCGCCAGCAGCCCAGGGACCCAAGCGGTTCACAATGAGCAGTTCTTC.